This T cell receptor beta chain was retrieved from a study of blood T cell repertoires in COVID-19. V lost 10 bases, J lost 2 bases, and 9 bases lay in between. The CDR3 is 11 residues long. CDR1 ENHRY and CDR2 SYGVKD come from the germline V gene. Assay used: immunoSEQ multiplex PCR; TCRdb lists only in-frame clones, some missing. The sample consists of 95,000 to 150,000 clones, 86% of them appearing once. The rearrangement uses TRBV10-3 and TRBJ2-7; a possible D gene is TRBD1 (6 bases). The TCR was taken from a man aged 35 to 55 with acute or convalescent COVID-19. The specimen sequenced was peripheral blood. CDR3 protein: CATGATYEQYF. Here the CDR3 DNA reads TGTGCCACAGGGGCCACCTACGAGCAGTACTTC.